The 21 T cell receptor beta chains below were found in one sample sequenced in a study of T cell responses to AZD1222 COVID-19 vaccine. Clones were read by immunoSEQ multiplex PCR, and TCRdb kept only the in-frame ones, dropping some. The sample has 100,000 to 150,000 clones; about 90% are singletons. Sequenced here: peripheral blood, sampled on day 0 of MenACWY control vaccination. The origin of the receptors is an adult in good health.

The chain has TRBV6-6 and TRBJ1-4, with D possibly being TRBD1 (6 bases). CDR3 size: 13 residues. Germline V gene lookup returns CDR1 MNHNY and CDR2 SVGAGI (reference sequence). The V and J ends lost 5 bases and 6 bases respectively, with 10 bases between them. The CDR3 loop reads CASSRHRDEKLFF. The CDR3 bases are TGTGCCAGCAGTCGCCACAGGGATGAAAAACTGTTTTTT.

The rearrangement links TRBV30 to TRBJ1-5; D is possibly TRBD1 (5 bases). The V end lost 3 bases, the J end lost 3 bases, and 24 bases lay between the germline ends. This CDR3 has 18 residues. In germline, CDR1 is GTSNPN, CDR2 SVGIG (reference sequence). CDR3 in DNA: TGTGCCTGGAGATCTAGCCAGATTCAAGGGACCCCCAATCAGCCCCAGCATTTT. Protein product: CAWRSSQIQGTPNQPQHF.

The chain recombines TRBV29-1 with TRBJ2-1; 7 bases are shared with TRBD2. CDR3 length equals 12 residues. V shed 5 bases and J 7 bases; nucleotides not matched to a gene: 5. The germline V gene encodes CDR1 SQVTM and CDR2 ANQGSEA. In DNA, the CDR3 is TGCAGCGTTAATCCCGGGGGGAATGAGCAGTTCTTC. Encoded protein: CSVNPGGNEQFF.

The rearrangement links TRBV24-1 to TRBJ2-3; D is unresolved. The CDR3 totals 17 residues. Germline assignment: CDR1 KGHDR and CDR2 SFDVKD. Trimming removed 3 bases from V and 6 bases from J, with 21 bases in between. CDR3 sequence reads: CATSDPRVAYQGDTQYF. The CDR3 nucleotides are TGTGCCACCAGTGATCCCCGGGTGGCTTATCAAGGGGATACGCAGTATTTT.

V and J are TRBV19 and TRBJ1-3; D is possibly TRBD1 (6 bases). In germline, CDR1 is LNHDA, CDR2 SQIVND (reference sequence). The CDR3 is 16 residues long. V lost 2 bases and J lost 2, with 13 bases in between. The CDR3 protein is CASSISSTGAGNTIYF. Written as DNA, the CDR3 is TGTGCCAGTAGTATATCTTCGACAGGCGCTGGAAACACCATATATTTT.

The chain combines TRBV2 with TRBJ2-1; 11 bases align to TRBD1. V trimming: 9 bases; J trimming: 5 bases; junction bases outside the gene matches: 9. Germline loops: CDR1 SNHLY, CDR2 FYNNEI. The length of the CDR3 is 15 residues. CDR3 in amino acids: CARDRDRGTDNEQFF. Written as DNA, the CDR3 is TGTGCCAGGGATCGGGACAGGGGGACCGACAATGAGCAGTTCTTC.

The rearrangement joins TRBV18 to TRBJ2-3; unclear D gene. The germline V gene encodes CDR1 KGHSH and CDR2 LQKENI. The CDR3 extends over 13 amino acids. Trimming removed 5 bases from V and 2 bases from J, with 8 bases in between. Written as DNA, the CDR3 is TGTGCCAGCTCAGTAGACGACACAGATACGCAGTATTTT. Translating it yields CASSVDDTDTQYF.

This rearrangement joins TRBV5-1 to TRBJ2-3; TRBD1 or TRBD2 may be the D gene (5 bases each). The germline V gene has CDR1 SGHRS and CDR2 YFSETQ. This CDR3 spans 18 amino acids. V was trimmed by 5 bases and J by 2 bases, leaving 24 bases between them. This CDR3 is CASRGFRRDGDLTDTQYF. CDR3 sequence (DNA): TGCGCCAGCAGGGGGTTTAGGAGAGATGGGGACCTCACAGATACGCAGTATTTT.

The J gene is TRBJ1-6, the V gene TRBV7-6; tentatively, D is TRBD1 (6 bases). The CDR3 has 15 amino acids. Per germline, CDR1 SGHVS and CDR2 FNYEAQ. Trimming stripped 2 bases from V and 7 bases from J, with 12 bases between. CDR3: CASSLIGTRNSPLHF. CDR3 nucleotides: TGTGCCAGCAGCTTAATCGGGACACGAAATTCACCCCTCCACTTT.

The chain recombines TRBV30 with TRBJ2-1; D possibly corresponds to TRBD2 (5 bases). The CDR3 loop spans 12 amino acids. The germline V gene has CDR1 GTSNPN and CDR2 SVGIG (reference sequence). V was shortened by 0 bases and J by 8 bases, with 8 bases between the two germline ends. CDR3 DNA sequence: TGTGCCTGGAGTGTAGGGAGATATGAGCAGTTCTTC. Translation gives CAWSVGRYEQFF.

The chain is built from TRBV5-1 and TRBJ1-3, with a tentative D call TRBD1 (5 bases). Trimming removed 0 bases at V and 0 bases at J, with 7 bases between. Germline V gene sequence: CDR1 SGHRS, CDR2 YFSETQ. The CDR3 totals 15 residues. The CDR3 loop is CASSLGGTSGNTIYF. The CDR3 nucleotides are TGCGCCAGCAGCTTGGGTGGGACCTCTGGAAACACCATATATTTT.

The DNA for the CDR3 is TGCGCCAGCAGCCAAGCAGGGACTAGCGGGATCCCCGGCGAGCAGTACTTC. This sequence encodes CASSQAGTSGIPGEQYF. This chain links TRBV4-1 with TRBJ2-7, with 13 positions matching TRBD2. This CDR3 has 17 residues. V lost 1 base, J lost 6 bases, and 9 bases stayed unmatched. From germline, CDR1 is MGHRA and CDR2 YSYEKL.

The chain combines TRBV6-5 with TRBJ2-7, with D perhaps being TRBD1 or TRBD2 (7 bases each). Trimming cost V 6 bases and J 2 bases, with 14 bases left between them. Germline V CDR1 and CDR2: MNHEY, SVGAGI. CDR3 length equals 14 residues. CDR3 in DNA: TGTGCCAGCAGGCGGGAGCAGGGGGCCTACGAGCAGTACTTC. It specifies CASRREQGAYEQYF.

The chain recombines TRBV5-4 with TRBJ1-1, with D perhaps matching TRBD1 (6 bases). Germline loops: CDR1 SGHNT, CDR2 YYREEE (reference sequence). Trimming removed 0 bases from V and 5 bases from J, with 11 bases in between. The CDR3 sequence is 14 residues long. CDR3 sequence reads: CASSLGRGGTEAFF. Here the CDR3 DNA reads TGTGCCAGCAGCTTGGGCAGGGGAGGGACTGAAGCTTTCTTT. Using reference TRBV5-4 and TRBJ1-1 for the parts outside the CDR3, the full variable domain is ETGVTQSPTHLIKTRGQQVTLRCSSQSGHNTVSWYQQALGQGPQFIFQYYREEENGRGNFPPRFSGLQFPNYSSELNVNALELDDSALYLCASSLGRGGTEAFFGQGTRLTVV.

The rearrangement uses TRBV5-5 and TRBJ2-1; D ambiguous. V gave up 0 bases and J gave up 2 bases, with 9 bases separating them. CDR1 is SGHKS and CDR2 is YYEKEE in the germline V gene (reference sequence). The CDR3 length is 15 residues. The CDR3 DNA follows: TGTGCCAGCAGCTTGGGGGGTACGGCCTACAATGAGCAGTTCTTC. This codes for CASSLGGTAYNEQFF.

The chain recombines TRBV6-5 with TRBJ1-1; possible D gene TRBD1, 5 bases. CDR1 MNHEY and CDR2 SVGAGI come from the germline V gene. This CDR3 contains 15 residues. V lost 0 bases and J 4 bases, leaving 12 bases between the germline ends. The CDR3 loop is CASSYSGLGATEAFF. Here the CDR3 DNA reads TGTGCCAGCAGTTACTCAGGGCTTGGGGCCACTGAAGCTTTCTTT.

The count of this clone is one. The CDR3 spells CSAADRTGNTIYF. The DNA for the CDR3 is TGCAGCGCCGCGGACAGGACGGGAAACACCATATATTTT. This chain links TRBV29-1 with TRBJ1-3; 7 nucleotides line up with TRBD1. Per germline, CDR1 SQVTM and CDR2 ANQGSEA. The CDR3 has 13 residues. Germline trimming cut 7 bases from V and 4 bases from J; bases unmatched to any gene: 7.

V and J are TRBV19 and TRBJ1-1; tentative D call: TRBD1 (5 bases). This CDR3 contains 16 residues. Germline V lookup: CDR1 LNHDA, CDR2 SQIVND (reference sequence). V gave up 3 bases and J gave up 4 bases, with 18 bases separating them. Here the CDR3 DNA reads TGTGCCAGTAGTATCGTCTCCGGGGGGTTGAGCACTGAAGCTTTCTTT. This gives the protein CASSIVSGGLSTEAFF. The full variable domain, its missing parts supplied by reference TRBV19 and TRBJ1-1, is DGGITQSPKYLFRKEGQNVTLSCEQNLNHDAMYWYRQDPGQGLRLIYYSQIVNDFQKGDIAEGYSVSREKKESFPLTVTSAQKNPTAFYLCASSIVSGGLSTEAFFGQGTRLTVV.

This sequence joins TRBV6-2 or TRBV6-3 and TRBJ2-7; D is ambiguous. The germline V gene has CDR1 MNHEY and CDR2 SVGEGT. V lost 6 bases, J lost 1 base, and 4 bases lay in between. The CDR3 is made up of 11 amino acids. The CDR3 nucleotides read TGTGCCAGCAGCCGTTCCTACGAGCAGTACTTC. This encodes CASSRSYEQYF.

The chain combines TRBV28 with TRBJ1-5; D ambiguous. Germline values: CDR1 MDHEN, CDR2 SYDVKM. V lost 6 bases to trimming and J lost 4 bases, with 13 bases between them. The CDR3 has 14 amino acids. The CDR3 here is CASSLTGINQPQHF. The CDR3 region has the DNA TGTGCCAGCAGCCTGACCGGGATAAATCAGCCCCAGCATTTT.

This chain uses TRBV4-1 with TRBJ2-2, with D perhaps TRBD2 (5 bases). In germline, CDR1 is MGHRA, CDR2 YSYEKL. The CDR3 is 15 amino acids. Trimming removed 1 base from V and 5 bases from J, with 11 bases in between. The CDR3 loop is CASSQVSARTGELFF. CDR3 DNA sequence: TGCGCCAGCAGCCAAGTTAGCGCTAGAACCGGGGAGCTGTTTTTT.